The clone carrying this T cell receptor (beta chain) was detected only a few times. Antigen specificity is unknown. The CDR3 is 15 amino acids. The V segment lost 7 bases and the J segment 10 bases; nucleotides outside the gene matches: 15. The germline gives CDR1 MGHRA, CDR2 YSYEKL. A TCRbeta library incorporating unique molecular identifiers was prepared. TCRdb reprocessed the PCR reads with MiXCR, giving one entry per CDR3 protein. The sample contains roughly 790,000 distinct CDR3 sequences, roughly 15% of which appear only once. This specimen comes from a study of T-cell reconstitution after alpha-beta-depleted transplantation in children. General study results and limits: One year after transplant, T-cell counts and diversity came mostly from newly produced T cells. Reports say that about two months after transplant, the alpha-beta T cells came out of several hundred graft clones that had expanded.

This TCR derives from a male patient under 18 who had a stem cell transplant for acute lymphoblastic leukemia, so the T cells may come from the graft donor. The V call is TRBV4-1, the J call TRBJ2-1; 8 nucleotides line up with TRBD2. Material: PBMCs, mostly from graft donor cells, obtained 360 days after TCRalphabeta/CD19-depleted stem cell transplant. The CDR3, as DNA: TGCGCCAGCACTAATGTAGCGGGATATCGGGGAGAGCAGTTCTTC. Translating it yields CASTNVAGYRGEQFF.